This is a list of T cell receptor beta chains from one sample in a study of T cell repertoires in cytomegalovirus infection. Their antigens remain unidentified. From the reads, TCRdb called clonotypes with MiXCR, one entry per CDR3 protein. The data hold 110,000 or so distinct CDR3 sequences, with around 30% observed a single time. The sample was CD8+ T cells from cultured PBMCs, taken from culture after CMV antigen stimulation. The source of these receptors is a human donor in good health (CMV status not recorded). Some clones in this sample may be carry-over from other donors' samples. CDR3s include the opening cysteine and the closing phenylalanine or tryptophan. D genes are given only for firm matches. Part of the rows lack a size; the others show once, few, many or a class for expanded clones.

TRBJ1-2 | TRBD1 | TRBV6-6 | - | CASSYGGTAGNYGNTF | TGTGCCAGCAGTTACGGAGGGACAGCTGGTAACTATGGCAACACCTTC
TRBJ2-5 | - | TRBV7-8 | - | CASSLGWGQETQYF | TGTGCCAGCAGCTTAGGCTGGGGTCAGGAGACCCAGTACTTC
TRBJ1-4 | - | TRBV28 | many | CASSLEPVATNEKLFF | TGTGCCAGCAGTTTAGAGCCAGTTGCAACTAATGAAAAACTGTTTTTT
TRBJ2-7 | - | TRBV25-1 | - | CASSESSEQYF | TGTGCCAGCAGTGAATCGTCCGAGCAGTACTTC
TRBJ1-2 | - | TRBV6-2/TRBV6-3 | - | CASSYSTEPIYGYTF | TGTGCCAGCAGTTACTCTACAGAGCCGATCTATGGCTACACCTTC
TRBJ1-2 | TRBD1 | TRBV18 | many | CASSPPQGDRGYTF | TGTGCCAGCTCACCACCACAGGGGGATCGGGGCTACACCTTC
TRBJ1-1 | TRBD1 | TRBV7-6 | few | CASSAPRQGGDTEAFF | TGTGCCAGCAGCGCCCCAAGACAGGGGGGTGATACTGAAGCTTTCTTT
TRBJ1-1 | - | TRBV6-5 | - | CASSYSRGQTAEAFF | TGTGCCAGCAGTTACTCGAGAGGTCAGACAGCTGAAGCTTTCTTT
TRBJ2-7 | - | TRBV7-9 | - | CASSLGGWEQYF | TGTGCCAGCAGCTTAGGGGGATGGGAGCAGTACTTC
TRBJ2-5 | - | TRBV5-5 | - | CASSYSGGETQYF | TGTGCCAGCAGCTACTCAGGGGGGGAGACCCAGTACTTC
TRBJ2-2 | TRBD1 | TRBV7-2 | many | CASSATGSGELFF | TGTGCCAGCAGCGCGACAGGGTCCGGGGAGCTGTTTTTT
TRBJ1-2 | TRBD1 | TRBV7-9 | - | CASSMGQNPFNYGYTF | TGTGCCAGCAGCATGGGACAGAACCCCTTTAACTATGGCTACACCTTC
TRBJ1-5 | - | TRBV5-6 | - | CASSLGYGNQPQHF | TGTGCCAGCAGCTTGGGATACGGCAATCAGCCCCAGCATTTT
TRBJ2-1 | TRBD2 | TRBV6-6 | - | CASTPGLVGLNEQFF | TGTGCCAGCACCCCGGGACTAGTAGGTCTTAATGAGCAGTTCTTC
TRBJ1-6 | - | TRBV12-3/TRBV12-4 | few | CASSWDDKIPPLHF | TGTGCCAGCAGTTGGGATGACAAGATCCCACCCCTCCACTTT
TRBJ1-2 | - | TRBV20-1 | medium-sized | CSVKHLGLNNGYTF | TGCAGTGTCAAACACCTGGGCCTCAATAATGGCTACACCTTC
TRBJ2-1 | - | TRBV15 | - | CATSRGSETRLSAGQFF | TGTGCCACCAGCAGAGGGTCCGAGACTAGGCTTTCGGCTGGGCAGTTCTTC
TRBJ2-1 | - | TRBV6-2/TRBV6-3 | few | CAISLTQYNEQFF | TGTGCCATTAGCCTTACGCAGTACAATGAGCAGTTCTTC
TRBJ2-7 | - | TRBV6-1 | few | CASSEFGTDPSGEQYF | TGTGCCAGCAGTGAATTCGGGACGGACCCCTCCGGCGAGCAGTACTTC
TRBJ2-1 | - | TRBV7-6 | few | CASRLGGPGEQFF | TGTGCCAGCAGGCTCGGGGGTCCGGGTGAGCAGTTCTTC
TRBJ2-5 | - | TRBV12-3/TRBV12-4 | many | CATRRAGAQETQYF | TGTGCCACCCGAAGGGCGGGGGCCCAAGAGACCCAGTACTTC
TRBJ2-2 | TRBD1 | TRBV12-3/TRBV12-4 | - | CASQSRTGTTGELFF | TGTGCCAGCCAGTCCCGGACAGGCACCACCGGGGAGCTGTTTTTT
TRBJ2-5 | TRBD2 | TRBV4-1 | - | CASSQETPGLAAQETQYF | TGCGCCAGCAGCCAAGAAACCCCGGGACTAGCGGCTCAAGAGACCCAGTACTTC